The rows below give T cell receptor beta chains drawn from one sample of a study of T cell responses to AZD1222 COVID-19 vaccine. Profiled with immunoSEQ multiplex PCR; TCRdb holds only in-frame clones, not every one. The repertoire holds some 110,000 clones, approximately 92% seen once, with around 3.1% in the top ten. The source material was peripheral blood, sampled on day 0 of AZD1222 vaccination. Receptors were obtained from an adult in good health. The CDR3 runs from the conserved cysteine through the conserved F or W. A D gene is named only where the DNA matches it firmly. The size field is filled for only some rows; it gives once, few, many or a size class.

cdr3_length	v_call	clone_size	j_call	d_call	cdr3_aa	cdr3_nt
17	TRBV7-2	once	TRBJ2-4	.	CASSLEGHPFGQNIQYF	TGTGCCAGCAGCTTAGAGGGGCACCCTTTTGGCCAAAACATTCAGTACTTC
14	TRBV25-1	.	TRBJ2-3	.	CASSDSWAADTQYF	TGTGCCAGCAGTGATTCATGGGCCGCAGATACGCAGTATTTT
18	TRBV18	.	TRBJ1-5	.	CASSPTGGADLSNQPQHF	TGTGCCAGCTCACCAACCGGGGGCGCGGATCTAAGCAATCAGCCCCAGCATTTT
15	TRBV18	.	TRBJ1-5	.	CASSPEQGGNQPQHF	TGTGCCAGCTCACCAGAACAGGGCGGGAATCAGCCCCAGCATTTT
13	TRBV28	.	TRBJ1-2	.	CASTTGGNYGYTF	TGTGCCAGCACGACGGGGGGGAACTATGGCTACACCTTC
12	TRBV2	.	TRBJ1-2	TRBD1	CARLGTEVGYTF	TGTGCCAGACTAGGGACAGAGGTTGGCTACACCTTC
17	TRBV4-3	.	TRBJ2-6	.	CASSHYQSVSGANVLTF	TGCGCCAGCAGCCATTATCAATCTGTGTCTGGGGCCAACGTCCTGACTTTC
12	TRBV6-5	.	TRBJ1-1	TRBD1	CATGQVGTEAFF	TGTGCCACAGGACAGGTAGGCACTGAAGCTTTCTTT
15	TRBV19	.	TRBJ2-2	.	CASSPPPADTGELFF	TGTGCCAGTAGTCCACCTCCGGCGGACACCGGGGAGCTGTTTTTT
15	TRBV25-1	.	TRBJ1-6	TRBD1	CASSPPGTGSSPLHF	TGTGCCAGCAGTCCCCCCGGGACAGGCAGTTCACCCCTCCACTTT
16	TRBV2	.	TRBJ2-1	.	CASSITLGGWNNEQFF	TGTGCCAGCAGTATAACTCTCGGAGGTTGGAACAATGAGCAGTTCTTC
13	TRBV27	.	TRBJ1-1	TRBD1	CASSFQGATEAFF	TGTGCCAGCAGTTTCCAGGGGGCCACTGAAGCTTTCTTT
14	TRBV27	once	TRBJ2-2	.	CASSLVPGTGELFF	TGTGCCAGCAGTTTGGTGCCGGGGACCGGGGAGCTGTTTTTT
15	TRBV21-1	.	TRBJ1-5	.	CASSKEWPGREPQHF	TGTGCCAGCAGCAAAGAATGGCCAGGCCGGGAGCCCCAGCATTTT
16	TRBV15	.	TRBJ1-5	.	CATSREGRGSNQPQHF	TGTGCCACCAGCAGAGAGGGCAGGGGTAGCAATCAGCCCCAGCATTTT
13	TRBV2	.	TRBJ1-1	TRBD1	CASNRQGYTEAFF	TGTGCCAGCAATAGACAGGGGTACACTGAAGCTTTCTTT
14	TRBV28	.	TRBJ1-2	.	CASSLGRGNYGYTF	TGTGCCAGCAGTTTGGGCAGGGGCAACTATGGCTACACCTTC
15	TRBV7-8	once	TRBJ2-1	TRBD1	CASSSTGGSYNEQFF	TGTGCCAGCAGCTCGACAGGGGGCTCCTACAATGAGCAGTTCTTC
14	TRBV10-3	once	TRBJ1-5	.	CAISIQGVDQPQHF	TGTGCCATCAGTATACAGGGAGTTGATCAGCCCCAGCATTTT
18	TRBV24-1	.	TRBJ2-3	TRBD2	CATSDFGASGDITDTQYF	TGTGCCACCAGTGATTTCGGGGCTAGCGGGGATATCACAGATACGCAGTATTTT
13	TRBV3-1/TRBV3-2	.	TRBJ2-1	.	CASSQGRAAAQFF	TGTGCCAGCAGCCAAGGCAGGGCCGCAGCTCAGTTCTTC
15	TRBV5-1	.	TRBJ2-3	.	CASSLAAGGTDTQYF	TGCGCCAGCAGCTTGGCGGCAGGGGGCACAGATACGCAGTATTTT
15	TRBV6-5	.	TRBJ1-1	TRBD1	CASSYRGQGAAEAFF	TGTGCCAGCAGTTACCGGGGACAGGGAGCGGCTGAAGCTTTCTTT
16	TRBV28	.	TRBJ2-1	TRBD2	CASSSPGLAGAPEQFF	TGTGCCAGCAGTTCGCCGGGACTAGCGGGGGCCCCCGAACAGTTCTTC
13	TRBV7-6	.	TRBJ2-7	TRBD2	CASSSLPGLALDF	TGTGCCAGCAGCTCACTCCCGGGACTAGCTTTGGACTTC
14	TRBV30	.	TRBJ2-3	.	CAWSVRGAADTQYF	TGTGCCTGGAGTGTACGGGGGGCCGCAGATACGCAGTATTTT
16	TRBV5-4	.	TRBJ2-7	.	CASSFKTGTSFYEQYF	TGTGCCAGCAGCTTCAAAACCGGGACCAGCTTTTACGAGCAGTACTTC
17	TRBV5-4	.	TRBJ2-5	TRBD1	CASSLGQGVVGQETQYF	TGTGCCAGCAGCTTGGGTCAGGGGGTGGTAGGGCAAGAGACCCAGTACTTC
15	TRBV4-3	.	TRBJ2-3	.	CASSQAPGLTDTQYF	TGCGCCAGCAGCCAAGCCCCAGGGTTGACAGATACGCAGTATTTT
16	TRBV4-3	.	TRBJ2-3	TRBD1	CASSQVPTGGIDTQYF	TGCGCCAGCAGCCAAGTTCCGACAGGGGGCATAGATACGCAGTATTTT
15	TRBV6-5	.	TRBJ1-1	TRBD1	CASSMGQGASTEAFF	TGTGCCAGCAGTATGGGACAGGGGGCAAGCACTGAAGCTTTCTTT
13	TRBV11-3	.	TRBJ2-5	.	CASSKDDEETQYF	TGTGCCAGCAGCAAAGATGACGAAGAGACCCAGTACTTC
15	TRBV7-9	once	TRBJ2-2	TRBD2	CASSKSGTNTGELFF	TGTGCCAGCAGCAAGAGCGGGACCAACACCGGGGAGCTGTTTTTT
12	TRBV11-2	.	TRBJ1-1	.	CASSFEGAEAFF	TGTGCCAGCAGCTTTGAAGGGGCTGAAGCTTTCTTT
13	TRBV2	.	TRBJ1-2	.	CASSEWTVYGYTF	TGTGCCAGCAGTGAGTGGACAGTCTATGGCTACACCTTC
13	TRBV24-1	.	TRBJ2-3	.	CATSDSSTDTQYF	TGTGCCACCAGTGATTCCAGCACAGATACGCAGTATTTT
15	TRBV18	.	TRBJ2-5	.	CASSARLGVRETQYF	TGTGCCAGCTCTGCACGCCTGGGTGTAAGAGAGACCCAGTACTTC
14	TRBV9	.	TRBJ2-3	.	CASSVEPPSDTQYF	TGTGCCAGCAGCGTCGAACCCCCTTCAGATACGCAGTATTTT
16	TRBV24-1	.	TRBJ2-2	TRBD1	CATSDPDRALTGELFF	TGTGCCACCAGTGATCCCGACAGGGCTCTCACCGGGGAGCTGTTTTTT
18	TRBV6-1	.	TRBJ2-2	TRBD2	CASSEYPLRAGGTGELFF	TGTGCCAGCAGTGAATATCCCCTTCGGGCGGGAGGTACCGGGGAGCTGTTTTTT
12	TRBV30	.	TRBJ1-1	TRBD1	CAWSSGTASAFF	TGTGCCTGGAGCTCCGGGACAGCTTCGGCTTTCTTT
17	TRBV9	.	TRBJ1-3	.	CASSVAGGSFSGNTIYF	TGTGCCAGCAGCGTCGCCGGGGGCAGCTTCTCTGGAAACACCATATATTTT
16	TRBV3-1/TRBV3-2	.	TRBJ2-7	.	CASSQDPLFGGYEQYF	TGTGCCAGCAGCCAAGATCCCCTATTCGGAGGCTACGAGCAGTACTTC
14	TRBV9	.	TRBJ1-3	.	CASSAPRTGNTIYF	TGTGCCAGCAGCGCCCCCAGGACTGGAAACACCATATATTTT
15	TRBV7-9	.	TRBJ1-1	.	CASSPRDTSNTEAFF	TGTGCCAGCAGCCCCCGGGACACTTCGAACACTGAAGCTTTCTTT
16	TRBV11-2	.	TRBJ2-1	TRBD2	CASSLVPQREMNEQFF	TGTGCCAGCAGCTTAGTTCCCCAGCGGGAGATGAATGAGCAGTTCTTC
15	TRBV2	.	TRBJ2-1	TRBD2	CASSDRTSDYNEQFF	TGTGCCAGCAGTGACAGGACTAGCGACTACAATGAGCAGTTCTTC
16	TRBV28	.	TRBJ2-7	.	CASSLWGGGSSHEQYF	TGTGCCAGCAGTTTATGGGGGGGCGGGAGCTCCCACGAGCAGTACTTC
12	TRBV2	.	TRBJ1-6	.	CASREGNSPLHF	TGTGCCAGCAGGGAGGGTAATTCACCCCTCCACTTT
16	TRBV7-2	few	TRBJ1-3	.	CASSLVGSFSGNTIYF	TGTGCCAGCAGCTTAGTGGGATCATTCTCTGGAAACACCATATATTTT
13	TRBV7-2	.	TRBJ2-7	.	CASSIARYYEQYF	TGTGCCAGCAGTATAGCGCGCTACTACGAGCAGTACTTC
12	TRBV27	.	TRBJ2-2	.	CASSFPTGELFF	TGTGCCAGCAGTTTTCCCACCGGGGAGCTGTTTTTT
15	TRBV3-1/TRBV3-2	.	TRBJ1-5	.	CASSQGTARYQPQHF	TGTGCCAGCAGCCAAGGGACAGCCCGATATCAGCCCCAGCATTTT
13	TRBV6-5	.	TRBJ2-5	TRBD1	CASSQDREETQYF	TGTGCCAGCAGTCAGGACAGGGAAGAGACCCAGTACTTC
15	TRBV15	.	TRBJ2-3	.	CATSREGLSTDTQYF	TGTGCCACCAGCAGAGAGGGACTCAGCACAGATACGCAGTATTTT
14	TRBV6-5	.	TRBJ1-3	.	CASTPGGGGNTIYF	TGTGCCAGCACCCCGGGGGGAGGAGGAAACACCATATATTTT
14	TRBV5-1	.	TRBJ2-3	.	CASSPIGPTDTQYF	TGCGCCAGCAGCCCAATAGGCCCCACAGATACGCAGTATTTT
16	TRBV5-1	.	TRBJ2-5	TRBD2	CASSLGGSGSPETQYF	TGCGCCAGCAGCTTGGGGGGGAGCGGGAGTCCAGAGACCCAGTACTTC
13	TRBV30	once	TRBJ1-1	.	CAWSYGGDTEAFF	TGTGCCTGGAGTTACGGGGGGGACACTGAAGCTTTCTTT
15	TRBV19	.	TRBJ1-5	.	CASSIVGQGDQPQHF	TGTGCCAGTAGTATAGTGGGGCAGGGAGATCAGCCCCAGCATTTT